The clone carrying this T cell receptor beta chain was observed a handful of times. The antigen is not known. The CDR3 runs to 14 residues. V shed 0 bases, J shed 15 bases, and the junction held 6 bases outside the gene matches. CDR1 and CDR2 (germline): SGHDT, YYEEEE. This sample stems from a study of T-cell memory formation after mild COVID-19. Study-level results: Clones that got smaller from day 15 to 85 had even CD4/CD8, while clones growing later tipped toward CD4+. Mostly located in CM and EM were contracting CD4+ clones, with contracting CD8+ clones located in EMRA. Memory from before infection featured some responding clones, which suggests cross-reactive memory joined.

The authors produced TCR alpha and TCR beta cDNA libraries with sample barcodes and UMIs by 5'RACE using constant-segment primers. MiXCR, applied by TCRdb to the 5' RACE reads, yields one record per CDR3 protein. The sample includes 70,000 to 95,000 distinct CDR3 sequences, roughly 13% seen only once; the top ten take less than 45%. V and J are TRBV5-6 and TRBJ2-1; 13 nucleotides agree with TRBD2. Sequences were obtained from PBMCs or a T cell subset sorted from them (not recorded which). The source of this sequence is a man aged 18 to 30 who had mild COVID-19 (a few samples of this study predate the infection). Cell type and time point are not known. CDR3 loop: CASSLATSGGALFF. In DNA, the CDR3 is TGTGCCAGCAGCTTGGCCACTAGCGGGGGGGCTCTGTTCTTC. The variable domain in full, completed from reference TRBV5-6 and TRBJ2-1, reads DAGVTQSPTHLIKTRGQQVTLRCSPKSGHDTVSWYQQALGQGPQFIFQYYEEEERQRGNFPDRFSGHQFPNYSSELNVNALLLGDSALYLCASSLATSGGALFFGPGTRLTVL.